The present T cell receptor (beta chain) was sequenced within a study of CD8+ T cells in alopecia areata. This CDR3 comprises 13 residues. V was shortened by 9 bases and J by 3 bases, with 13 bases between the two germline ends. Germline V gene lookup returns CDR1 SNHLY and CDR2 FYNNEI. Reverse transcription of extracted RNA yielded cDNA, which provided the sequencing template. Sequencing used immunoSEQ multiplex PCR; TCRdb keeps in-frame clones, though not all of them. Here the sample spans approximately 160,000 clones, about 60% being singletons. Regarding treatment: oral pan-JAK inhibitor, 5-10 mg twice daily.

The chain employs TRBV2 and TRBJ2-3, with D tentatively TRBD1 (5 bases). Sample: CD4+ T cells sorted from blood, taken at week 24, from a patient treated with tofacitinib. The origin of this receptor is a human donor with alopecia areata. CDR3 protein: CASLRDRTDTQYF. CDR3 bases: TGTGCCAGTCTCAGGGATAGAACAGATACGCAGTATTTT.